This T cell receptor (beta chain) stems from a study of beta chain features in type 1 diabetes. Concerning this clone itself: Its antigen is not identified.

Findings and limits, study-wide: In type 1 diabetes patients, VDJ junctions had fewer insertions; deletions at these junctions were more frequent. Across all four CD4+ subsets, people with type 1 diabetes showed modestly shorter TCRB CDR3s.

What was sequenced were expressed TCRB transcripts, since all of the isolated RNA had been reverse transcribed. TCRdb's copy holds only in-frame clones and misses some; the assay was immunoSEQ multiplex PCR. This table has about 710,000 clones, about 14% appearing once. V lost 6 bases and J lost 3, with 11 bases in between. Germline assignment: CDR1 LNHDA and CDR2 SQIVND (reference sequence). This CDR3 contains 14 residues. The clonotype comes from a man aged 18 to 29 with type 1 diabetes. Sequencing was performed on naive CD4+ T cells from blood. The rearrangement joins TRBV19 to TRBJ2-2; the D call may be TRBD1 or TRBD2 (5 bases each). The CDR3 sequence: CASRRGQDTGELFF. The CDR3 nucleotides are TGTGCCAGTAGGAGGGGTCAGGACACCGGGGAGCTGTTTTTT.